This entry lists 2 T cell receptor beta chains sequenced from one sample in a study of T cell changes during pregnancy in multiple sclerosis. The assay was immunoSEQ multiplex PCR, and TCRdb's table has in-frame clones only and misses some. The sample consists of 70,000 to 100,000 clones, 85% to 95% of them appearing once. Sequenced here: peripheral blood, sampled in the third trimester of pregnancy. These TCRs come from a female donor with multiple sclerosis, enrolled in a pregnancy study.

In nucleotides, the CDR3 is TGTGCCAGCAGCGCTTACAGGGGGGGGAGGGACCAAGAGACCCAGTACTTC. This codes for CASSAYRGGRDQETQYF. The rearrangement links TRBV5-4 to TRBJ2-5, with D possibly TRBD1 on 8 matching bases. V was pared by 4 bases and J by 0 bases, with 19 bases between. This CDR3 has 17 amino acids. Germline V lookup: CDR1 SGHNT, CDR2 YYREEE (reference sequence). The full variable domain, rest sourced from reference TRBV5-4 and TRBJ2-5, is ETGVTQSPTHLIKTRGQQVTLRCSSQSGHNTVSWYQQALGQGPQFIFQYYREEENGRGNFPPRFSGLQFPNYSSELNVNALELDDSALYLCASSAYRGGRDQETQYFGPGTRLLVL.

The CDR3 protein is CASSVLAGATDTQYF. CDR3 in DNA: TGTGCCAGCAGCGTTCTAGCAGGGGCTACAGATACGCAGTATTTT. The J gene is TRBJ2-3, the V gene TRBV9, with a weak D call TRBD1 (6 bases). CDR1 SGDLS and CDR2 YYNGEE come from the germline V gene. V was shortened by 2 bases and J by 3 bases, with 13 bases between the two germline ends. The CDR3 contains 15 residues.